The sequence of this T cell receptor beta chain was determined in a study of PD-L1 blockade in urothelial cancer. Study-wide context: From 0 to 3 prior chemotherapy regimens had been given to the patients. Overall study results and limits: Greater 3-week expansion of tumor-associated blood clones was recorded for durable-benefit patients.

Clones were read by immunoSEQ multiplex PCR, and TCRdb kept only the in-frame ones, dropping some. The data hold around 40,000 clones, with roughly 82% observed a single time. Regarding this clone: Its antigen is currently unknown. Because it lacks the conserved phenylalanine or tryptophan at the end, this CDR3 is likely a read error.

The junction had 8 bases not matched to a gene; V was cut back by 5 bases and J by 6 bases. The CDR3 spans 15 residues. Germline assignment: CDR1 SEHNR and CDR2 FQNEAQ (reference sequence). The time point: peripheral blood 6 weeks after treatment start. The rearrangement joins TRBV7-9 to TRBJ1-5; 9 positions agree with TRBD1. The material was PBMCs, obtained around atezolizumab (anti-PD-L1) treatment. The sequence was obtained from a man in his 60s with urothelial cancer. CDR3 protein: CASSEEGTGSQPQHS. CDR3 coding DNA: TGTGCCAGCAGCGAAGAGGGGACAGGGTCTCAGCCCCAGCATTCT.